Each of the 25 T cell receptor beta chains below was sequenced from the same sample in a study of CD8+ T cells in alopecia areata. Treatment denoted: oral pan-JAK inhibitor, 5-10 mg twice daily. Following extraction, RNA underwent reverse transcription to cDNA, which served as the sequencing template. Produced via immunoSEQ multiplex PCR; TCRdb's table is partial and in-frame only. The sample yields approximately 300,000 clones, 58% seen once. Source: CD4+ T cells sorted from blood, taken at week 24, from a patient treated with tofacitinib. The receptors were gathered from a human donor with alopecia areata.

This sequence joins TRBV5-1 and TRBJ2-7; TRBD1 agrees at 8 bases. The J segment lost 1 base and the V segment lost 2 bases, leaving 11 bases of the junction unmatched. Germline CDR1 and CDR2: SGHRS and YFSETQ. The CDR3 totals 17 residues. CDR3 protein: CASSLSVLGQGSYEQYF. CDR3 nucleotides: TGCGCCAGCAGCTTAAGCGTTTTAGGACAGGGATCCTACGAGCAGTACTTC.

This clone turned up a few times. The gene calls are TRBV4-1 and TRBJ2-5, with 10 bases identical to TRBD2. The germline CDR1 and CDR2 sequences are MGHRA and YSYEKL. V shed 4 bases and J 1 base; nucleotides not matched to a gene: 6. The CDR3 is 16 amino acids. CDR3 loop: CASSPWASGGQETQYF. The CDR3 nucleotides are TGCGCCAGCAGCCCCTGGGCTAGCGGGGGCCAAGAGACCCAGTACTTC.

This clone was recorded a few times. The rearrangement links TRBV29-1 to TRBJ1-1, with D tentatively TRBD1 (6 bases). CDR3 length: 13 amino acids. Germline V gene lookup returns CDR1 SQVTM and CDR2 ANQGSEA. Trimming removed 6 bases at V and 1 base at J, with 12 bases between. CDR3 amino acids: CSVPSRGNTEAFF. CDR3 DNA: TGCAGCGTCCCGAGCAGGGGGAACACTGAAGCTTTCTTT.

The CDR3 loop reads CASSKRGAGANVLTF. The CDR3 DNA reads TGTGCCAGCAGTAAACGAGGCGCTGGGGCCAACGTCCTGACTTTC. The chain recombines TRBV11-1 with TRBJ2-6; no definite D call. Germline V lookup: CDR1 SGHAT, CDR2 FQDESV (reference sequence). This CDR3 has 15 amino acids. Trimming took 6 bases from V and 2 from J, leaving 11 bases between them.

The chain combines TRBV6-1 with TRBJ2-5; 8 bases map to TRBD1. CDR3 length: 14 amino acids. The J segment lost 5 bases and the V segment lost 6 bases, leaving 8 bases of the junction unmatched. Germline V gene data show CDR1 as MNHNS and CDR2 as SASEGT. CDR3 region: CASSSRGLRETQYF. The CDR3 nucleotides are TGTGCCAGCAGCTCCAGGGGGCTACGGGAGACCCAGTACTTC.

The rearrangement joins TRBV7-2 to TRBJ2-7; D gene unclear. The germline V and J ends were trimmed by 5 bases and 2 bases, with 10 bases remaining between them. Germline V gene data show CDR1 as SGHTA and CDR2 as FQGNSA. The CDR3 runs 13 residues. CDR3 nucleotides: TGTGCCAGCAGCGTTAACCCGCCCTACGAGCAGTACTTC. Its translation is CASSVNPPYEQYF.

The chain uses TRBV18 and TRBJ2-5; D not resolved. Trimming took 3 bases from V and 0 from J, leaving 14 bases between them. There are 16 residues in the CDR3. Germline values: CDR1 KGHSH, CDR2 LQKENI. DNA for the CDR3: TGTGCCAGCTCACCCCTACAACAGTTTTACCAAGAGACCCAGTACTTC. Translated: CASSPLQQFYQETQYF.

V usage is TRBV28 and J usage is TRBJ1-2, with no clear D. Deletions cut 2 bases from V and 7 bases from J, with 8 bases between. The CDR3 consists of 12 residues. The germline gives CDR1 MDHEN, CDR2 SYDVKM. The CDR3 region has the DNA TGTGCCAGCAGTTTAAGTGTAGGTGGCTACACCTTC. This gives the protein CASSLSVGGYTF.

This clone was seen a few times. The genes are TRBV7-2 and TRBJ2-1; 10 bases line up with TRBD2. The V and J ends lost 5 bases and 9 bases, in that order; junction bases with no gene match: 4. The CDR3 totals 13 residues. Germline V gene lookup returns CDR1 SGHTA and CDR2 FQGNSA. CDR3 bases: TGTGCCAGCAGCAAACAGCGGGGGGGTGAGCAGTTCTTC. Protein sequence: CASSKQRGGEQFF.

CDR3 in amino acids: CASGLNLGEKLFF. The CDR3 DNA is TGCGCCAGCGGATTGAACTTGGGTGAAAAACTGTTTTTT. The chain links TRBV4-3 to TRBJ1-4; no reliable D call. Deletions cut 8 bases from V and 7 bases from J, with 14 bases between. Germline CDR1 is LGHNA and CDR2 is YSLEER. The CDR3 length is 13 residues.

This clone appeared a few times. Here the CDR3 reads CASSLGRGGPEQFF. CDR3 DNA sequence: TGTGCCAGCAGCTTAGGGCGGGGGGGCCCTGAGCAGTTCTTC. The V and J genes are TRBV7-2 and TRBJ2-1, with 9 bases lining up with TRBD2. V was clipped by 1 base and J by 9 bases; unmatched bases: 4. The CDR3 extends over 14 amino acids. Germline-derived CDR1 and CDR2 are SGHTA and FQGNSA.

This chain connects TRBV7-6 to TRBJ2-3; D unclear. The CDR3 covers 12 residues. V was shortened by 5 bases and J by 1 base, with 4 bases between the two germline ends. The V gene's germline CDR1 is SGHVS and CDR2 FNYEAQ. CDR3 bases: TGTGCCAGCAGCGCGCGCACAGATACGCAGTATTTT. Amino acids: CASSARTDTQYF.

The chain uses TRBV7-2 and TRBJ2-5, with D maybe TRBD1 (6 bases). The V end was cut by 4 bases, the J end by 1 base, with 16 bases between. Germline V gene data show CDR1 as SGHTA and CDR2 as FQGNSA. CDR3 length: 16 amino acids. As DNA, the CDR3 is TGTGCCAGCAGCTCCCAGCCGGGACAACGCCAAGAGACCCAGTACTTC. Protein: CASSSQPGQRQETQYF.

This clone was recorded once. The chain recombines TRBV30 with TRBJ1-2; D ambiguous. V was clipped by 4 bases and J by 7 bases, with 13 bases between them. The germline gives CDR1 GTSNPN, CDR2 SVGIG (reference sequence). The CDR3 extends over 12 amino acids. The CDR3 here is CAWISTRAGYTF. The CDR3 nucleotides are TGTGCCTGGATATCTACGAGGGCTGGCTACACCTTC. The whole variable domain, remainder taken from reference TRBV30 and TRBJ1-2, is SQTIHQWPATLVQPVGSPLSLECTVEGTSNPNLYWYRQAAGRGLQLLFYSVGIGQISSEVPQNLSASRPQDRQFILSSKKLLLSDSGFYLCAWISTRAGYTFGSGTRLTVV.

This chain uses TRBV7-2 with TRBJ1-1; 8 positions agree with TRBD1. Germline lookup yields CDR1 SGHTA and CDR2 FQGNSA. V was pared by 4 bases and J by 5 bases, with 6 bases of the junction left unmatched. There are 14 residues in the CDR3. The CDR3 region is CASSSRTGRTEAFF. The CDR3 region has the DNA TGTGCCAGCAGCTCCCGGACAGGGCGAACTGAAGCTTTCTTT.

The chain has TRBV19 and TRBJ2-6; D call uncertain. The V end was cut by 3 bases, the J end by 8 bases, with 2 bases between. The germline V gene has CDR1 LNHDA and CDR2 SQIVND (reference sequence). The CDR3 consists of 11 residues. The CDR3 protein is CASSIPNVLTF. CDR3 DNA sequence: TGTGCCAGTAGTATCCCCAACGTCCTGACTTTC.

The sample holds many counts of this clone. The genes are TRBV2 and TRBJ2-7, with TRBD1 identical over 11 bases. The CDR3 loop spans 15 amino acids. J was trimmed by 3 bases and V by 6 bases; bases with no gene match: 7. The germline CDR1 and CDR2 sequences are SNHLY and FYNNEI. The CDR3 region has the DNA TGTGCCAGCAGAAAGGGACAGGGGGAACTCTACGAGCAGTACTTC. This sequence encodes CASRKGQGELYEQYF.

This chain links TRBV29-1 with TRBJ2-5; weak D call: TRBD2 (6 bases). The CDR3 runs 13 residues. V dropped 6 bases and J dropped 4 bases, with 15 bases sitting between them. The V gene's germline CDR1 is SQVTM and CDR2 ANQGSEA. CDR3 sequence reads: CSVLRGAGETQYF. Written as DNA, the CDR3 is TGCAGCGTACTCCGCGGGGCCGGAGAGACCCAGTACTTC.

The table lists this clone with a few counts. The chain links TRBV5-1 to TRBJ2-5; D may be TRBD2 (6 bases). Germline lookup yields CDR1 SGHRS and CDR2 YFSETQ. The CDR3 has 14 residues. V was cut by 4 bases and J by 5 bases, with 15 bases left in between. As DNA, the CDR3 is TGCGCCAGCAGCCCCCGCACGGGGAGGGAGACCCAGTACTTC. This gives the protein CASSPRTGRETQYF.

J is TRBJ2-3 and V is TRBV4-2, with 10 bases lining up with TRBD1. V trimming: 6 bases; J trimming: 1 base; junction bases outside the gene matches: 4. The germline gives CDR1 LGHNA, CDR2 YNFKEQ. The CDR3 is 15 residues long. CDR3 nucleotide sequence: TGTGCCAGCAGGGGACAGGGGTTGGGCACAGATACGCAGTATTTT. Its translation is CASRGQGLGTDTQYF.

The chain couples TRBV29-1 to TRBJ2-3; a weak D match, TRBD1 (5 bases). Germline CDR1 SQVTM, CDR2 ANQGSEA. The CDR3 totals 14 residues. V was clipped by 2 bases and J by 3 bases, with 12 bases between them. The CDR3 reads CSVEQGDSTDTQYF. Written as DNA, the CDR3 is TGCAGCGTTGAACAGGGTGACTCGACAGATACGCAGTATTTT.

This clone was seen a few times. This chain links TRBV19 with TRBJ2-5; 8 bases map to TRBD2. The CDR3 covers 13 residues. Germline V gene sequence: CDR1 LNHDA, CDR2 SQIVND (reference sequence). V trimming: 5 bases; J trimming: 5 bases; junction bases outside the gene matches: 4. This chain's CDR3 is CASSQSGGETQYF. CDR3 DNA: TGTGCCAGTAGTCAAAGCGGGGGTGAGACCCAGTACTTC.

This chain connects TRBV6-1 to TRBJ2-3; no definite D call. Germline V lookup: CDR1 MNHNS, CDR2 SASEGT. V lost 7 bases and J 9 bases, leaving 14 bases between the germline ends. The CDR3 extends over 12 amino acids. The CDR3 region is CASTTDTPTQYF. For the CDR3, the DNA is TGTGCCAGCACAACAGACACTCCAACGCAGTATTTT.

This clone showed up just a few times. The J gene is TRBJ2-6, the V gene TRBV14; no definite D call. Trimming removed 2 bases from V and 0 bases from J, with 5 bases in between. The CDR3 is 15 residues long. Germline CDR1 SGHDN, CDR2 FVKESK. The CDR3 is CASSQSSSGANVLTF. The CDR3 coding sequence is TGTGCCAGCAGCCAAAGCAGCTCTGGGGCCAACGTCCTGACTTTC.

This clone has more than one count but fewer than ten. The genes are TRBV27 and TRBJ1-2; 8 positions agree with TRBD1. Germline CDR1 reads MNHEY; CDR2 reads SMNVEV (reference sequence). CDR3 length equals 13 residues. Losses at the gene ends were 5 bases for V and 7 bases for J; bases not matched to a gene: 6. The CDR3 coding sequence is TGTGCCAGCAGTATTCAGGGGGCCGGTGGCTACACCTTC. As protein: CASSIQGAGGYTF.